A selection of T cell receptor beta chains follows, all from one sample in a study of neurological immune-mediated disorders. MiXCR, applied by TCRdb to the 5' RACE reads, yields one record per CDR3 protein. There are about 40,000 distinct CDR3 sequences in the sample; about 2.5% occur only once, and 2.4% lies in the top ten. Sequenced material: PBMCs. The receptor source for this set is a man aged 50-59 years with multiple sclerosis. Each CDR3 is given with its conserved first and last residue. The D gene is left open where the match is weak. For some rows the clone size is stated as once, few or many, or as a class when expanded; others skip it.

D gene: NA; clone size: many; V gene: TRBV11-2; J gene: TRBJ2-3; CDR3 protein: CASSSGQMGTDTQYF; CDR3 DNA: TGTGCCAGCAGCTCCGGACAGATGGGCACAGATACGCAGTATTTT
D gene: TRBD1; clone size: many; V gene: TRBV14; J gene: TRBJ1-1; CDR3 protein: CASSQEWQGAYTEAFF; CDR3 DNA: TGTGCCAGCAGCCAAGAGTGGCAGGGGGCGTACACTGAAGCTTTCTTT
D gene: NA; clone size: many; V gene: TRBV24-1; J gene: TRBJ2-1; CDR3 protein: CATSDLWGGVNEQFF; CDR3 DNA: TGTGCCACCAGTGATTTGTGGGGTGGGGTAAATGAGCAGTTCTTC
D gene: NA; clone size: NA; V gene: TRBV27; J gene: TRBJ2-3; CDR3 protein: CASSPLQGIDTQYF; CDR3 DNA: TGTGCCAGCAGTCCCCTGCAGGGGATAGATACGCAGTATTTT
D gene: TRBD1; clone size: many; V gene: TRBV27; J gene: TRBJ2-1; CDR3 protein: CASSGTGYNEQFF; CDR3 DNA: TGTGCCAGCAGTGGGACAGGGTACAATGAGCAGTTCTTC
D gene: TRBD2; clone size: many; V gene: TRBV6-4; J gene: TRBJ2-7; CDR3 protein: CASSDGAGGYEQYF; CDR3 DNA: TGTGCCAGCAGTGATGGCGCGGGGGGTTACGAGCAGTACTTC
D gene: NA; clone size: many; V gene: TRBV4-3; J gene: TRBJ1-3; CDR3 protein: CASSQAGTGNTIYF; CDR3 DNA: TGCGCCAGCAGCCAAGCGGGGACTGGAAACACCATATATTTT
D gene: NA; clone size: many; V gene: TRBV2; J gene: TRBJ1-2; CDR3 protein: CASSEGAGYYGYTF; CDR3 DNA: TGTGCCAGCAGTGAAGGCGCGGGTTACTATGGCTACACCTTC
D gene: NA; clone size: many; V gene: TRBV7-2; J gene: TRBJ1-2; CDR3 protein: CASSLVTDNYGYTF; CDR3 DNA: TGTGCCAGCAGCTTAGTTACAGACAACTATGGCTACACCTTC
D gene: TRBD1; clone size: few; V gene: TRBV6-5; J gene: TRBJ1-1; CDR3 protein: CASSQLSGQGATEAFF; CDR3 DNA: TGTGCCAGCAGCCAACTGTCGGGACAGGGGGCCACTGAAGCTTTCTTT
D gene: NA; clone size: many; V gene: TRBV20-1; J gene: TRBJ2-2; CDR3 protein: CSARRENTGELFF; CDR3 DNA: TGCAGTGCTAGGAGGGAAAACACCGGGGAGCTGTTTTTT
D gene: NA; clone size: many; V gene: TRBV5-6; J gene: TRBJ2-7; CDR3 protein: CASSLTSSSYEQYF; CDR3 DNA: TGTGCCAGCAGCTTAACATCCAGTTCCTACGAGCAGTACTTC
D gene: TRBD2; clone size: NA; V gene: TRBV5-1; J gene: TRBJ2-1; CDR3 protein: CASSLAGTSGGEGFF; CDR3 DNA: TGCGCCAGCAGCTTGGCCGGGACTAGTGGGGGTGAAGGGTTCTTC
D gene: TRBD1; clone size: many; V gene: TRBV10-3; J gene: TRBJ1-4; CDR3 protein: CAISGDRVEKLFF; CDR3 DNA: TGTGCCATCAGCGGGGACAGGGTCGAAAAACTGTTTTTT
D gene: TRBD2; clone size: many; V gene: TRBV18; J gene: TRBJ2-5; CDR3 protein: CASSLGLAGDQETQYF; CDR3 DNA: TGTGCCAGCTCACTAGGACTAGCGGGGGATCAAGAGACCCAGTACTTC
D gene: NA; clone size: medium-sized; V gene: TRBV7-9; J gene: TRBJ2-1; CDR3 protein: CASSVRHAEQFF; CDR3 DNA: TGTGCCAGCAGCGTTCGACATGCTGAGCAGTTCTTC
D gene: TRBD1; clone size: many; V gene: TRBV7-2; J gene: TRBJ1-5; CDR3 protein: CASSLVGTGGGNQPQHF; CDR3 DNA: TGTGCCAGCAGCTTAGTAGGGACAGGGGGCGGCAATCAGCCCCAGCATTTT
D gene: TRBD2; clone size: many; V gene: TRBV9; J gene: TRBJ2-1; CDR3 protein: CASSASGGATYNEQFF; CDR3 DNA: TGTGCCAGCAGCGCTAGCGGGGGGGCTACCTACAATGAGCAGTTCTTC
D gene: TRBD1; clone size: many; V gene: TRBV6-2/TRBV6-3; J gene: TRBJ1-1; CDR3 protein: CASRPGQAVAEAFF; CDR3 DNA: TGTGCCAGCAGACCCGGACAGGCAGTGGCTGAAGCTTTCTTT
D gene: NA; clone size: many; V gene: TRBV12-3/TRBV12-4; J gene: TRBJ2-7; CDR3 protein: CASSQTPNEQYF; CDR3 DNA: TGTGCCAGCAGTCAGACACCGAACGAGCAGTACTTC
D gene: NA; clone size: many; V gene: TRBV12-3/TRBV12-4; J gene: TRBJ2-5; CDR3 protein: CASTLRVQETQYF; CDR3 DNA: TGTGCCAGCACCCTCAGGGTCCAAGAGACCCAGTACTTC
D gene: NA; clone size: many; V gene: TRBV5-1; J gene: TRBJ1-2; CDR3 protein: CASSLAGFSGYTF; CDR3 DNA: TGCGCCAGCAGCTTGGCCGGGTTTAGTGGCTACACCTTC
D gene: NA; clone size: many; V gene: TRBV2; J gene: TRBJ1-5; CDR3 protein: CASTFEWSQPQHF; CDR3 DNA: TGTGCCAGCACCTTTGAGTGGAGTCAGCCCCAGCATTTT
D gene: NA; clone size: many; V gene: TRBV5-1; J gene: TRBJ2-2; CDR3 protein: CASVSGSGGELFF; CDR3 DNA: TGCGCCAGCGTATCAGGGTCGGGCGGGGAGCTGTTTTTT
D gene: NA; clone size: many; V gene: TRBV5-1; J gene: TRBJ1-2; CDR3 protein: CASSSRTENQNYGYTF; CDR3 DNA: TGCGCCAGCAGCTCGCGGACAGAAAACCAAAACTATGGCTACACCTTC
D gene: NA; clone size: many; V gene: TRBV7-2; J gene: TRBJ1-1; CDR3 protein: CASSPPWGRGSTEAFF; CDR3 DNA: TGTGCCAGCAGCCCACCCTGGGGCAGGGGTTCCACTGAAGCTTTCTTT
D gene: NA; clone size: many; V gene: TRBV7-8; J gene: TRBJ2-5; CDR3 protein: CASSQGTFQETQYF; CDR3 DNA: TGTGCCAGCAGCCAAGGAACTTTTCAAGAGACCCAGTACTTC
D gene: NA; clone size: many; V gene: TRBV7-2; J gene: TRBJ2-5; CDR3 protein: CASSLLGAEQETQYF; CDR3 DNA: TGTGCCAGCAGCTTACTGGGGGCGGAACAAGAGACCCAGTACTTC
D gene: TRBD1; clone size: many; V gene: TRBV10-3; J gene: TRBJ2-7; CDR3 protein: CAISDGTDEQYF; CDR3 DNA: TGTGCCATCAGTGATGGGACAGACGAGCAGTACTTC
D gene: NA; clone size: many; V gene: TRBV5-1; J gene: TRBJ2-3; CDR3 protein: CASSLGERDTQYF; CDR3 DNA: TGCGCCAGCAGCTTGGGTGAGCGAGATACGCAGTATTTT
D gene: NA; clone size: many; V gene: TRBV7-2; J gene: TRBJ1-1; CDR3 protein: CASSFESYTEAFF; CDR3 DNA: TGTGCCAGCAGCTTCGAGAGTTACACTGAAGCTTTCTTT
D gene: NA; clone size: many; V gene: TRBV20-1; J gene: TRBJ1-2; CDR3 protein: CSARGQVTTNYGYTF; CDR3 DNA: TGCAGTGCTAGAGGACAGGTGACAACTAACTATGGCTACACCTTC
D gene: TRBD1; clone size: many; V gene: TRBV7-2; J gene: TRBJ2-1; CDR3 protein: CASSLGGTGTYNEQFF; CDR3 DNA: TGTGCCAGCAGCTTAGGGGGGACAGGGACTTACAATGAGCAGTTCTTC
D gene: NA; clone size: many; V gene: TRBV5-1; J gene: TRBJ1-4; CDR3 protein: CASSFQGRPGEKLFF; CDR3 DNA: TGCGCCAGCAGCTTTCAGGGGCGCCCGGGGGAAAAACTGTTTTTT
D gene: NA; clone size: many; V gene: TRBV5-1; J gene: TRBJ2-3; CDR3 protein: CASSPDGTDTQYF; CDR3 DNA: TGCGCCAGCAGTCCAGACGGGACAGATACGCAGTATTTT
D gene: NA; clone size: many; V gene: TRBV7-2; J gene: TRBJ2-5; CDR3 protein: CASSFSSGYQETQYF; CDR3 DNA: TGTGCCAGCAGCTTTTCCTCAGGTTACCAAGAGACCCAGTACTTC
D gene: TRBD1; clone size: many; V gene: TRBV3-1; J gene: TRBJ1-5; CDR3 protein: CASSLTGGNQPQHF; CDR3 DNA: TGTGCCAGCAGCCTGACAGGGGGAAATCAGCCCCAGCATTTT
D gene: NA; clone size: few; V gene: TRBV18; J gene: TRBJ2-5; CDR3 protein: CASSPDGILGETQYF; CDR3 DNA: TGTGCCAGCTCACCGGACGGAATCCTGGGGGAGACCCAGTACTTC
D gene: NA; clone size: many; V gene: TRBV5-5; J gene: TRBJ1-1; CDR3 protein: CASSLAAGRNTEAFF; CDR3 DNA: TGTGCCAGCAGCTTGGCCGCTGGGAGGAACACTGAAGCTTTCTTT
D gene: TRBD2; clone size: many; V gene: TRBV7-9; J gene: TRBJ2-3; CDR3 protein: CASIPGGAPDTQYF; CDR3 DNA: TGTGCCAGCATCCCGGGGGGGGCCCCAGATACGCAGTATTTT
D gene: NA; clone size: many; V gene: TRBV24-1; J gene: TRBJ2-1; CDR3 protein: CATSDLRGALNEQFF; CDR3 DNA: TGTGCCACCAGTGATTTGCGGGGGGCTTTGAATGAGCAGTTCTTC
D gene: TRBD1; clone size: many; V gene: TRBV5-1; J gene: TRBJ1-2; CDR3 protein: CASSSGTGKTDGYTF; CDR3 DNA: TGCGCCAGCAGCTCGGGGACAGGGAAAACGGATGGCTACACCTTC
D gene: NA; clone size: many; V gene: TRBV5-5; J gene: TRBJ2-7; CDR3 protein: CASTLGDTSYEQYF; CDR3 DNA: TGTGCCAGCACTTTGGGGGATACATCCTACGAGCAGTACTTC
D gene: NA; clone size: many; V gene: TRBV21-1; J gene: TRBJ1-2; CDR3 protein: CARIQGRRPCGGYTF; CDR3 DNA: TGTGCCAGGATACAGGGGAGGAGACCCTGTGGCGGCTACACCTTC
D gene: NA; clone size: many; V gene: TRBV10-3; J gene: TRBJ2-7; CDR3 protein: CAISADRTSSYEQYF; CDR3 DNA: TGTGCCATCAGTGCGGACAGGACTAGCTCCTACGAGCAGTACTTC
D gene: NA; clone size: many; V gene: TRBV6-2/TRBV6-3; J gene: TRBJ2-1; CDR3 protein: CASSWTVYNEQFF; CDR3 DNA: TGTGCCAGCAGCTGGACAGTTTACAATGAGCAGTTCTTC
D gene: NA; clone size: many; V gene: TRBV9; J gene: TRBJ1-1; CDR3 protein: CASSVADGYTEAFF; CDR3 DNA: TGTGCCAGCAGCGTAGCGGACGGTTACACTGAAGCTTTCTTT
D gene: NA; clone size: many; V gene: TRBV5-1; J gene: TRBJ2-5; CDR3 protein: CASSLSTGTEYF; CDR3 DNA: TGCGCCAGCAGCTTGTCCACCGGGACGGAGTACTTC
D gene: NA; clone size: many; V gene: TRBV5-1; J gene: TRBJ1-2; CDR3 protein: CASSLVEGGYTF; CDR3 DNA: TGCGCCAGCAGCTTGGTAGAGGGTGGCTACACCTTC
D gene: NA; clone size: many; V gene: TRBV12-3/TRBV12-4; J gene: TRBJ1-5; CDR3 protein: CASSFLNNQPQHF; CDR3 DNA: TGTGCCAGCAGTTTCCTAAACAATCAGCCCCAGCATTTT
D gene: TRBD1; clone size: many; V gene: TRBV5-6; J gene: TRBJ2-2; CDR3 protein: CASSWDRLNTGELFF; CDR3 DNA: TGTGCCAGCAGCTGGGACAGACTGAACACCGGGGAGCTGTTTTTT